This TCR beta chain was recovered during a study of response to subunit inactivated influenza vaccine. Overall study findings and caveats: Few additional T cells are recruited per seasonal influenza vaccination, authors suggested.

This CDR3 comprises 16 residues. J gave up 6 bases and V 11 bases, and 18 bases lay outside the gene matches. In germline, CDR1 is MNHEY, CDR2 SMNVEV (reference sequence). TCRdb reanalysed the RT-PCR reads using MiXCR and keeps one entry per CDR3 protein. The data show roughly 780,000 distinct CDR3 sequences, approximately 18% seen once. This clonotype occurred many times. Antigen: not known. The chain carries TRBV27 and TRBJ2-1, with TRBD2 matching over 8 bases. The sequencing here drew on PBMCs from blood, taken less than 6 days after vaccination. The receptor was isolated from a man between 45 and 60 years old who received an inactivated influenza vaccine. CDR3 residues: CAAKDSGSVRGNEQFF. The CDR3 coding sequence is TGTGCCGCAAAGGACAGCGGGAGTGTAAGAGGCAATGAGCAGTTCTTC.